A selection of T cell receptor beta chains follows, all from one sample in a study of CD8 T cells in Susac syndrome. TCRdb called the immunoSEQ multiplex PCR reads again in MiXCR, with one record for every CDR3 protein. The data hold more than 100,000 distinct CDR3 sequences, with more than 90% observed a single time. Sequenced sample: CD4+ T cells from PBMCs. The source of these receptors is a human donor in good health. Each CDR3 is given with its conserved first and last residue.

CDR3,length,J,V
CSVGQNSYEQYF,12,TRBJ2-7,TRBV29-1
CASSTGLNQPQHF,13,TRBJ1-5,TRBV5-1
CASGRTANTEAFF,13,TRBJ1-1,TRBV12-3/TRBV12-4
CASLDGGRVFAEAFF,15,TRBJ1-1,TRBV6-1
CSARGQGPELFF,12,TRBJ2-2,TRBV20-1
CASSFPGEDTQYF,13,TRBJ2-3,TRBV7-9
CASTEGYEQYF,11,TRBJ2-7,TRBV19
CSVATTVRTTEAFF,14,TRBJ1-1,TRBV29-1
CASSPGTRLSYEQYF,15,TRBJ2-7,TRBV5-6
CASSRPTGELFF,12,TRBJ2-2,TRBV4-2
CASKKGMGLNTEAFF,15,TRBJ1-1,TRBV6-5
CAGSRSGLAGVSAETQYF,18,TRBJ2-5,TRBV28
CASSQGPGYGYTF,13,TRBJ1-2,TRBV3-1
CASSFIAGQETQYF,14,TRBJ2-5,TRBV7-2
CASSLGGVASYEQYF,15,TRBJ2-7,TRBV7-2
CASSQAPGGGGANVLTF,17,TRBJ2-6,TRBV3-1
CASTGADTQYF,11,TRBJ2-3,TRBV7-9
CASSPQYGNNEQFF,14,TRBJ2-1,TRBV18
CASSPKEQGANEAFF,15,TRBJ1-1,TRBV18
CASSRQGEDTQYF,13,TRBJ2-3,TRBV27
CASSPLGGSGANVLTF,16,TRBJ2-6,TRBV7-9
CASSHSIQGFHNEQFF,16,TRBJ2-1,TRBV23-1
CASSPGTGRYNEQFF,15,TRBJ2-1,TRBV2
CASSSPNGGKNIQYF,15,TRBJ2-4,TRBV6-6
CASSLGQLAGAETQYF,16,TRBJ2-5,TRBV5-1
CSAEEGLWVTDTQYF,15,TRBJ2-3,TRBV20-1
CASSLPGTNYGYTF,14,TRBJ1-2,TRBV6-6
CASSSPVRGGQPQHF,15,TRBJ1-5,TRBV12-3/TRBV12-4
CASSRRSGIDYGYTF,15,TRBJ1-2,TRBV27
CASTLGGRAKFETQYF,16,TRBJ2-5,TRBV28
CASSLVTSGRGNEQFF,16,TRBJ2-1,TRBV7-8
CASSPPGRGTRNGNYGYTF,19,TRBJ1-2,TRBV6-1
CASSESGANVLTF,13,TRBJ2-6,TRBV3-1
CASSLEGGETQYF,13,TRBJ2-5,TRBV5-8
CASQGGSTEAFF,12,TRBJ1-1,TRBV5-1
CASSLGGMLPGNTIYF,16,TRBJ1-3,TRBV28
CASSTREGVRGTQYF,15,TRBJ2-3,TRBV5-4